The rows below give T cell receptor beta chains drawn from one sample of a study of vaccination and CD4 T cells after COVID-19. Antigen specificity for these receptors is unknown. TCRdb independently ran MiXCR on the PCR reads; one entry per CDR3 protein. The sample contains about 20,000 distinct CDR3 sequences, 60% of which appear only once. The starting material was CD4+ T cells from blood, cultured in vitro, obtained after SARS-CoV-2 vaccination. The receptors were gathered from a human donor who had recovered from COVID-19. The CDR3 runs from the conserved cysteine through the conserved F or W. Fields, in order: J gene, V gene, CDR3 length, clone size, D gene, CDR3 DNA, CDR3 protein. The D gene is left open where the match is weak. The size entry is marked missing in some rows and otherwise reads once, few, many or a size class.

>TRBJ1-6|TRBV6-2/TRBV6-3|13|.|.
TGTGCCAGCAGTTACAGGGGAAATTCACCCCTCCACTTT
CASSYRGNSPLHF
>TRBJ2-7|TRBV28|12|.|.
TGTGCCAGCAGTTCGGGGTTCTACGAGCAGTACTTC
CASSSGFYEQYF
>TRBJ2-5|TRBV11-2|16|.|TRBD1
TGTGCCAGCAGCTTAGTGACAGGGGGCTCGGGAGAGACCCAGTACTTC
CASSLVTGGSGETQYF
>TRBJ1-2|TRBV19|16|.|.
TGTGCCAGTAGTTACACAGAGCCTCTAAGGATGGATGGCTACACCTTC
CASSYTEPLRMDGYTF
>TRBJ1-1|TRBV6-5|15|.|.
TGTGCCAGCAGTTACTGGGCAGGGGAGAACACTGAAGCTTTCTTT
CASSYWAGENTEAFF
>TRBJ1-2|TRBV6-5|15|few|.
TGTGCCAGCAGTTACGGGGGAGAGGGAGACTATGGCTACACCTTC
CASSYGGEGDYGYTF
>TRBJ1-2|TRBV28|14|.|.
TGTGCCAGCAGGCTCGGACGGATAAACTATGGCTACACCTTC
CASRLGRINYGYTF
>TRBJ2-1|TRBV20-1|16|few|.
TGCAGTGCTAGGAGTGTGCGGGGGCGGGTCGACAATGAGCAGTTCTTC
CSARSVRGRVDNEQFF
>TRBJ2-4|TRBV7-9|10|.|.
TGTGCCAGCAGCTTAGCGCAGCCGTACTTC
CASSLAQPYF
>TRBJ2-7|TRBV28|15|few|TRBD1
TGTGCCAGCAGTTTGTCTCCGGGACAGACCTACGAGCAGTACTTC
CASSLSPGQTYEQYF
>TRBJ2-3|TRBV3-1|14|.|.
TGTGCCAGCAGACCTACGGTTGGTTCAGATACGCAGTATTTT
CASRPTVGSDTQYF
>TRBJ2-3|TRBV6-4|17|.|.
TGTGCCAGCAGTGACTCGAGACTGGGGACAAGGACAGATACGCAGTATTTT
CASSDSRLGTRTDTQYF
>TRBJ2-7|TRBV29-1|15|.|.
TGCAGCGTTGTCCCAGCTGCGGGGAGCTCCTACGAGCAGTACTTC
CSVVPAAGSSYEQYF
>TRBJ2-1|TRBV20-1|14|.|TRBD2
TGCAGTGCTAACGGACTAGCGGGAATCAATGAGCAGTTCTTC
CSANGLAGINEQFF
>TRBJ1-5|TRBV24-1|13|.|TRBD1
TGTGCCACCAGTGGACAGGGGAATCAGCCCCAGCGTTTT
CATSGQGNQPQRF
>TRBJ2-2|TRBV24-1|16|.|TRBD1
TGTGCCACCAGTGATACCCGACAGGGGCGCACCGGGGAGCTGTTTTTT
CATSDTRQGRTGELFF
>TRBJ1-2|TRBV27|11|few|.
TGTGCCAGCAGTTTAATAGGGAGGTACACCTTC
CASSLIGRYTF
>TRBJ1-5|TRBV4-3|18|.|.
TGCGCCAGCAGCAGACTTTTTTCGGGGGGGCACGGCAATCAGCCCCAGCATTTT
CASSRLFSGGHGNQPQHF
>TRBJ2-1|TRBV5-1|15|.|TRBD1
TGCGCCAGCAGCTTGGAGACGGGACAGCTCAATGAGCAGTTCTTC
CASSLETGQLNEQFF
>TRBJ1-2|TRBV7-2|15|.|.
TGTGCCAGCAGCTTAGACAGGAGTTCTAACTATGGCTACACCTTC
CASSLDRSSNYGYTF
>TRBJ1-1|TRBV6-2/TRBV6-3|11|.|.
TGTGCCAGCAGTTTGTCCAGTGAAGCTTTCTTT
CASSLSSEAFF
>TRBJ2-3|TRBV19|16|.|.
TGTGCCAGTAGTGCCCTTAGCGGACCTAGCACAGATACGCAGTATTTT
CASSALSGPSTDTQYF
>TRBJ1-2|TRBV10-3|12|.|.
TGTGCCATCAGTGATCAGTTCTATGGCTACACCTTC
CAISDQFYGYTF
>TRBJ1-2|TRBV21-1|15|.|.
TGTGCCAGCAGCTGCTATGCGACGGCGCCCTATGGCTACACCTTC
CASSCYATAPYGYTF